The source of this T cell receptor (beta chain) is a study of T cell repertoires in cytomegalovirus infection (dated by TCRdb to the late 2010s). Broadly, across the study: Alongside well-studied HLA-B-restricted epitopes, the peptide stimulations were aimed at recently identified HLA-C-restricted CMV epitopes, whose presentation resists viral immunomodulation. The HLA type of each donor mattered for the analysis, because public TCR beta signatures pointed to carriage of CMV infection along with the matching HLA type. The investigation overall reported the following: Cumulative frequency of public TCR beta family members discriminated carriers of CMV infection plus the relevant HLA type in this cohort and an independent approximately 350-donor cohort. The ex vivo response was dominated by HLA-C-restricted CMV-specific TCR beta clonotypes, which also provided the single most frequent clonotype in two of eight donors.

Read against the paper, the sample's treatment or condition label means: in vitro stimulation with specific CMV peptide epitopes to enrich CMV-specific T cells. This clonotype was detected once. This clone's antigen is unknown. No much larger clone exists at a distance of one base, and base qualities are not known. Weak support is all one read offers. Instrument used: Illumina HiSeq 1500. Using fastp at Q25 and MiXCR, TCRdb reprocessed the public reads and kept productive beta chains. Every entry covers one CDR3 protein and lists the most common genes and DNA from its rows. The sample table records 650,000 to 850,000 distinct CDR3 sequences; about 27% of these occur just once. Under 15% of the sample rests with the top ten. V loses 7 bases of germline sequence and J loses 0 bases, and the interval between the two ends is 12 bases. CDR1 and CDR2 are drawn from the germline V gene: SNHLY, FYNNEI. The CDR3, cysteine through phenylalanine, is 14 amino acids long. Just the 42-base CDR3 DNA is kept, in frame starting at base 1.

The rearranged chain carries TRBV2 and TRBJ1-1; the D gene assignment is ambiguous. The input for sequencing was cultured CD8+ T cells from PBMCs, taken from culture after CMV antigen stimulation. The sequence was collected from a human donor in good health (CMV status not recorded). Some clones in this sample may be carry-over from other donors' samples. The sequenced DNA: TGTGCCAGCAATTGGTTTGTGGTGAACACTGAAGCTTTCTTT. It codes for CASNWFVVNTEAFF.